Given below is one T cell receptor beta chain in context. Trimming at V came to 4 bases and at J to 6 bases, leaving 6 bases not matched to a gene. Germline V gene sequence: CDR1 SNHLY, CDR2 FYNNEI. The CDR3 is 15 residues long. Sequencing used immunoSEQ multiplex PCR; TCRdb keeps in-frame clones, though not all of them. The sample comprises several thousand clones, approximately 90% of which are singletons, and more than 13% rests with the top ten. The data were obtained in a study of chemoradiotherapy in HPV16-positive cancers. The sequencing here drew on blood, taken from a patient who underwent chemoradiotherapy. The V and J genes are TRBV2 and TRBJ2-1, with 10 bases lining up with TRBD1. This TCR was sampled from a human donor with HPV-associated anogenital cancer. The CDR3 protein is CASSGGTGDPNEQFF. The CDR3 nucleotides read TGTGCCAGCAGTGGCGGGACAGGGGACCCCAATGAGCAGTTCTTC.